A single T cell receptor (beta chain) is shown here with its context. Its antigen is unknown. Repertoires were generated with immunoSEQ multiplex PCR, while TCRdb's copy carries only in-frame clones and drops some. The sample lists 50,000 to 65,000 clones, approximately 89% occurring once. The data are from a study of cytomegalovirus exposure and HLA in healthy donors. Across the study: A subsequent analysis stated that the 120 or so validation repertoires were run on the same platform as the approximately 660 first-cohort repertoires.

Study-wide results and caveats: As confirmed in vitro, a few CMV-associated chains were specific for CMV antigens. The listing of 150 to 200 TCR beta chains classed them as cytomegalovirus-associated. Most sequenced TCRs were rare (though some public TCRs occurred in many donors).

Germline V gene data show CDR1 as SGHRS and CDR2 as YFSETQ. This CDR3 has 15 residues. The V and J ends lost 7 bases and 3 bases, in that order; junction bases with no gene match: 12. The chain employs TRBV5-1 and TRBJ1-1, with 7 bases lining up with TRBD1. The source material was PBMCs. The source of this sequence is a young woman in good health and CMV-seropositive. In nucleotides, the CDR3 is TGCGCCAGCCGGCGCTTGGAGGGGGCTCACACTGAAGCTTTCTTT. Translation: CASRRLEGAHTEAFF.